The 5 T cell receptor beta chains presented below share a single source sample, sequenced in a study of cytomegalovirus exposure and HLA in healthy donors. PCR was performed using 60 Vbeta and 13 Jbeta primers. TCRdb's table, derived via immunoSEQ multiplex PCR, lists solely in-frame clones and lacks some. In the table there are around 75,000 clones, about three quarters of which are singletons. Sequenced input: PBMCs. The receptors originated from a man younger than 35 in good health and CMV-seronegative.

The V call is TRBV2, the J call TRBJ1-5, with D maybe TRBD1 (5 bases). The CDR3 runs 15 residues. Germline CDR1 and CDR2: SNHLY and FYNNEI. V lost 2 bases, J lost 2 bases, and 10 bases lay in between. CDR3 amino acids: CASSEYRRGNQPQHF. CDR3 sequence (DNA): TGTGCCAGCAGTGAATATCGCAGGGGCAATCAGCCCCAGCATTTT.

J is TRBJ1-6 and V is TRBV6-5; 7 nucleotides align to TRBD1. CDR1 and CDR2 (germline): MNHEY, SVGAGI. The junction had 8 bases not matched to a gene; V was cut back by 2 bases and J by 7 bases. The CDR3 is 16 amino acids. The DNA for the CDR3 is TGTGCCAGCAGTTACAGTGGGGTACAGGGGAATTCACCCCTCCACTTT. Its translation: CASSYSGVQGNSPLHF.

A single count supports this clone. The gene calls are TRBV20-1 and TRBJ1-1, with a tentative D call TRBD1 (5 bases). Germline CDR1 is DFQATT and CDR2 is SNEGSKA (reference sequence). The CDR3 has 10 amino acids. DNA of the CDR3: TGCAGGCCGGGGGGGACCGAAGCTTTCTTT. Residues: CRPGGTEAFF.

As to this clone: Additional DNA sequences in this sample encode the identical CDR3. The V gene is TRBV28, the J gene TRBJ1-2; 8 bases match TRBD1. The CDR3 extends over 13 amino acids. V shed 5 bases and J 10 bases; nucleotides not matched to a gene: 9. Germline values: CDR1 MDHEN, CDR2 SYDVKM. CDR3 protein: CASSPPGQVAYTF. DNA for the CDR3: TGTGCCAGCAGTCCCCCGGGACAGGTGGCCTACACCTTC.

The CDR3 here is CASSPRRSGANVLTF. The CDR3 DNA sequence: TGTGCCAGCAGTCCCCGTCGTTCTGGGGCCAACGTCCTGACTTTC. V gene TRBV6-5 combines with J gene TRBJ2-6; D not certain. The CDR3 extends over 15 amino acids. With 5 bases removed from V and 1 base from J, the gap between germline ends came to 9 bases. Germline CDR1 is MNHEY and CDR2 is SVGAGI.